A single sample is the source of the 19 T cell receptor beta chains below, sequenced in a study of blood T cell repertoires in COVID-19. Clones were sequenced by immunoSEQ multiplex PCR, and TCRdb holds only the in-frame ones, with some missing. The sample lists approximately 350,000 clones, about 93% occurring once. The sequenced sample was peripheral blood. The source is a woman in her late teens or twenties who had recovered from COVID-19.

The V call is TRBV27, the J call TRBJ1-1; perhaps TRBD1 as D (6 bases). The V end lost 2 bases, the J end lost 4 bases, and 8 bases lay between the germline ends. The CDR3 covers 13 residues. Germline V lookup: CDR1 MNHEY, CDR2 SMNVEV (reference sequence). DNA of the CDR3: TGTGCCAGCAGTTTACAGGGGATCACTGAAGCTTTCTTT. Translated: CASSLQGITEAFF.

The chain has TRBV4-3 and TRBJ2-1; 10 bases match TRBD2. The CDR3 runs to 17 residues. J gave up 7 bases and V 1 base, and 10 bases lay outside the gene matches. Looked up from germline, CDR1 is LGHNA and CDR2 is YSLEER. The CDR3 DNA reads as TGCGCCAGCAGCCAAGTAGCCCTAGCGGGAGTTGGGAATGAGCAGTTCTTC. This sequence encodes CASSQVALAGVGNEQFF.

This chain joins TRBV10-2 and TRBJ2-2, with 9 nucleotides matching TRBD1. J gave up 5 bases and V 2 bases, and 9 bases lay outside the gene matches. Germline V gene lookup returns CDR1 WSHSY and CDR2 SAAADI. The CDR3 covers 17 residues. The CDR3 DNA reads TGCGCCAGCAGTGAGAGGACAGGGGAGAGGGGAACCGGGGAGCTGTTTTTT. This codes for CASSERTGERGTGELFF.

The CDR3 region is CASSPTGVRETQYF. The CDR3 region has the DNA TGTGCCAGCAGCCCTACGGGAGTCCGGGAGACCCAGTACTTC. The chain couples TRBV6-2 or TRBV6-3 to TRBJ2-5; possible D gene TRBD2, 6 bases. The CDR3 sequence is 14 residues long. Germline V lookup: CDR1 MNHEY, CDR2 SVGEGT. With 6 bases removed from V and 5 bases from J, the gap between germline ends came to 16 bases.

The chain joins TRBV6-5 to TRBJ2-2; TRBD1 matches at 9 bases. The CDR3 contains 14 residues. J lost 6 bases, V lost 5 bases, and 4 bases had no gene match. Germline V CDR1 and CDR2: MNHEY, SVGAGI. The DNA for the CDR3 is TGTGCCAGCAGTAGCGGGACAGGGTCCGGGGAGCTGTTTTTT. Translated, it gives CASSSGTGSGELFF.

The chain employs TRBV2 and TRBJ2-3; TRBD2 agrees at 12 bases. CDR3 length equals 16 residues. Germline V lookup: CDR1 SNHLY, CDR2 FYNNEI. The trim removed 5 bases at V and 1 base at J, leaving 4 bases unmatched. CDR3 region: CASSYGTSGRTDTQYF. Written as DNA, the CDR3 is TGTGCCAGCAGTTACGGGACTAGCGGGCGCACAGATACGCAGTATTTT. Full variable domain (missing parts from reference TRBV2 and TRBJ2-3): EPEVTQTPSHQVTQMGQEVILRCVPISNHLYFYWYRQILGQKVEFLVSFYNNEISEKSEIFDDQFSVERPDGSNFTLKIRSTKLEDSAMYFCASSYGTSGRTDTQYFGPGTRLTVL.

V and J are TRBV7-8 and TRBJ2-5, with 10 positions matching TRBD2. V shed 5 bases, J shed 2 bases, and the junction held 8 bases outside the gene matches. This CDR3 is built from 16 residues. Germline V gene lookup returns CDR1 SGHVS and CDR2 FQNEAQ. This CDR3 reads CASSLRGTSVQETQYF. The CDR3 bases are TGTGCCAGCAGCCTAAGGGGGACTAGCGTGCAAGAGACCCAGTACTTC.

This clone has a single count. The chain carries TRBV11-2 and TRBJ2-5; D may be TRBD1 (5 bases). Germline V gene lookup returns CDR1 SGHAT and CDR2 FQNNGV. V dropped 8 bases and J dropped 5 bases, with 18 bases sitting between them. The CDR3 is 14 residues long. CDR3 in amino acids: CASALRGFGETQYF. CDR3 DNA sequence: TGTGCCAGCGCCCTAAGGGGATTTGGGGAGACCCAGTACTTC.

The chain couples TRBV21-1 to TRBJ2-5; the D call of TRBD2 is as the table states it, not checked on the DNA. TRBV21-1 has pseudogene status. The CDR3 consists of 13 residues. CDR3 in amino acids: CASSPGGPWTQYF. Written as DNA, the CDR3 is TGTGCCAGCAGCCCTGGCGGCCCGTGGACCCAGTACTTC.

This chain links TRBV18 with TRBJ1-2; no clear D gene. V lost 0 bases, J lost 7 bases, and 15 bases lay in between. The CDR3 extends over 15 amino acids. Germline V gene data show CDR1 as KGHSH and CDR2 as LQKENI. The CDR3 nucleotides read TGTGCCAGCTCACCACCTCAAACCCCGTCGGGTGGCTACACCTTC. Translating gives CASSPPQTPSGGYTF.

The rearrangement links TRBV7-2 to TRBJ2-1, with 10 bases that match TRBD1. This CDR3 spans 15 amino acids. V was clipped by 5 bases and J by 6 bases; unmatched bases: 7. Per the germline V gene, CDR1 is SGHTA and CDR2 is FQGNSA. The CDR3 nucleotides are TGTGCCAGCAGCCGCCGGACAGGGGGATTCAATGAGCAGTTCTTC. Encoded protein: CASSRRTGGFNEQFF.

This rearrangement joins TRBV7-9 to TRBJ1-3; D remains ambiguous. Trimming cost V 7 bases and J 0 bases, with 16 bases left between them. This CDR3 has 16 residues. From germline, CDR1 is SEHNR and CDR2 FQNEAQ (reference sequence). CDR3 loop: CASTLFALYSGNTIYF. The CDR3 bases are TGTGCCAGCACGCTGTTCGCGTTATACTCTGGAAACACCATATATTTT.

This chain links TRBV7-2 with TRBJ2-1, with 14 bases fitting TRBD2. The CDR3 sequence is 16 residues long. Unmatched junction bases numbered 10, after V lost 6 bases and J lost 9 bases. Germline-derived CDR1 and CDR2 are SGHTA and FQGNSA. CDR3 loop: CASRIRLAGGPIEQFF. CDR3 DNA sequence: TGTGCCAGCAGAATCCGACTAGCGGGAGGGCCGATTGAGCAGTTCTTC.

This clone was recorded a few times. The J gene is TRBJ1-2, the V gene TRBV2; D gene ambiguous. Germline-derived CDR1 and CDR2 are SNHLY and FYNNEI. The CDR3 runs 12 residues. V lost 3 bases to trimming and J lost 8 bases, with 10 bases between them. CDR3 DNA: TGTGCCAGCAGTGAGGCAGGATGGGGCTACACCTTC. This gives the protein CASSEAGWGYTF.

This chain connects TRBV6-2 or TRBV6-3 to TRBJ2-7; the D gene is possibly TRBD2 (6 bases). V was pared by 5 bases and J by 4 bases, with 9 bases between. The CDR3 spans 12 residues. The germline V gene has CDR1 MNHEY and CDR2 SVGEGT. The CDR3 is CASSAGLYEQYV. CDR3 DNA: TGTGCCAGCAGTGCTGGACTATACGAGCAGTACGTC.

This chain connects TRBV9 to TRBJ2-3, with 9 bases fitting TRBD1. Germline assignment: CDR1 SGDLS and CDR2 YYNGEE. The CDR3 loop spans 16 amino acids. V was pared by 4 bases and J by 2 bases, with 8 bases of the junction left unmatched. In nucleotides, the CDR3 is TGTGCCAGCAGCTCTTGGACAGGGGAGAACACAGATACGCAGTATTTT. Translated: CASSSWTGENTDTQYF. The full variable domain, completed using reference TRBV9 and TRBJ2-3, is DSGVTQTPKHLITATGQRVTLRCSPRSGDLSVYWYQQSLDQGLQFLIQYYNGEERAKGNILERFSAQQFPDLHSELNLSSLELGDSALYFCASSSWTGENTDTQYFGPGTRLTVL.

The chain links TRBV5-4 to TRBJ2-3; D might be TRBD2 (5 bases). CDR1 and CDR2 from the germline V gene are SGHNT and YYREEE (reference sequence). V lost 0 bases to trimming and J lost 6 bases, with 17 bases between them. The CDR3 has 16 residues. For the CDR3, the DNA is TGTGCCAGCAGCTTGGACCAAACTAGGTCGCGGGATACGCAGTATTTT. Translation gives CASSLDQTRSRDTQYF.

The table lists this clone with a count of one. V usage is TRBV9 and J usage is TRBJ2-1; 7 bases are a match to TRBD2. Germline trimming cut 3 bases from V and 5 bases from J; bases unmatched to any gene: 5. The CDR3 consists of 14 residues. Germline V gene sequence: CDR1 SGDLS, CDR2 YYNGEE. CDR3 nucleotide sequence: TGTGCCAGCAGCGAACTAGCGTACAACAATGAGCAGTTCTTC. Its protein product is CASSELAYNNEQFF.

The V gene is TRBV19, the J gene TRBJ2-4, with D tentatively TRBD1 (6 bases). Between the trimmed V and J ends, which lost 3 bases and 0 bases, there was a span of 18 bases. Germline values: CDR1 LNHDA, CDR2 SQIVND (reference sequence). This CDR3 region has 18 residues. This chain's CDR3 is CASSMAVRGDLAKNIQYF. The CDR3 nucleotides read TGTGCCAGTAGTATGGCTGTCAGGGGAGATTTAGCCAAAAACATTCAGTACTTC.